These 21 T cell receptor beta chains were sequenced from one sample in a study of blood T cell repertoires in COVID-19. The method was immunoSEQ multiplex PCR; TCRdb's version includes in-frame clones alone and lacks a portion of them. The data show 95,000 to 110,000 clones, more than 75% seen once. The sequencing sample was made of peripheral blood. All receptors derive from a human donor in a cohort sampled during active COVID-19.

The chain uses TRBV7-3 and TRBJ2-3; a possible D gene is TRBD2 (6 bases). This CDR3 comprises 15 residues. V lost 4 bases to trimming and J lost 5 bases, with 16 bases between them. Germline V gene lookup returns CDR1 SGHTA and CDR2 FQGTGA. CDR3 loop: CASSSNGGVQDTQYF. The CDR3 coding sequence is TGTGCCAGCAGCTCAAACGGAGGGGTACAAGATACGCAGTATTTT.

The V gene is TRBV28, the J gene TRBJ1-4, with TRBD1 as a possible D gene (5 bases). V was cut by 10 bases and J by 7 bases, with 16 bases left in between. This CDR3 is built from 13 residues. Germline V gene data show CDR1 as MDHEN and CDR2 as SYDVKM. The CDR3 region is CATDSSIGEKLFF. DNA of the CDR3: TGTGCCACCGACAGTTCAATAGGTGAAAAACTGTTTTTT.

This CDR3 is CSVSGNYEQYF. CDR3 DNA sequence: TGCAGTGTGTCAGGGAACTACGAGCAGTACTTC. The chain is built from TRBV20-1 and TRBJ2-7; D may be TRBD1 (5 bases). The ends were cut back, 7 bases at V and 3 bases at J, with 10 bases in the middle. CDR1 and CDR2 from the germline V gene are DFQATT and SNEGSKA (reference sequence). CDR3 length equals 11 residues.

Here the CDR3 DNA reads TGTGCCAGCAGCTTTGACAGGGGGGCCTATAATTCACCCCTCCACTTT. Translating it yields CASSFDRGAYNSPLHF. V usage is TRBV7-9 and J usage is TRBJ1-6; 9 nucleotides align to TRBD1. After removal of 3 bases from V and 2 bases from J, the junction contained 2 bases not matched to a gene. Germline V gene data show CDR1 as SEHNR and CDR2 as FQNEAQ (reference sequence). The CDR3 runs to 16 residues. The whole variable domain, filled in from reference TRBV7-9 and TRBJ1-6, reads DTGVSQNPRHKITKRGQNVTFRCDPISEHNRLYWYRQTLGQGPEFLTYFQNEAQLEKSRLLSDRFSAERPKGSFSTLEIQRTEQGDSAMYLCASSFDRGAYNSPLHFGNGTRLTVT.

The DNA for the CDR3 is TGCGCCAGCAGCGCGGGACTAGCGGGACGCAGCTCCTACGAGCAGTACTTC. Translation: CASSAGLAGRSSYEQYF. The chain is built from TRBV5-1 and TRBJ2-7, with 13 nucleotides matching TRBD2. The ends lost 4 bases at V and 0 bases at J; junction bases unmatched: 7. The CDR3 extends over 17 amino acids. The germline CDR1 and CDR2 sequences are SGHRS and YFSETQ.

J is TRBJ2-5 and V is TRBV4-2; TRBD2 aligns across 10 bases. This CDR3 has 16 residues. Losses at the gene ends were 1 base for V and 2 bases for J; bases not matched to a gene: 4. Germline V gene sequence: CDR1 LGHNA, CDR2 YNFKEQ. DNA for the CDR3: TGTGCCAGCAGCCAAGCGGTACTAGCGGGACAAGAGACCCAGTACTTC. Its protein is CASSQAVLAGQETQYF.

The sample holds a few counts of this clone. V is TRBV14 and J is TRBJ2-5; unclear D gene. Germline V CDR1 and CDR2: SGHDN, FVKESK. The CDR3 contains 13 residues. Trimming took 1 base from V and 4 from J, leaving 7 bases between them. CDR3 sequence (DNA): TGTGCCAGCAGCCAAGGCTATACAGAGACCCAGTACTTC. Its protein is CASSQGYTETQYF.

This sequence joins TRBV5-5 and TRBJ1-6; 9 bases match TRBD1. The CDR3 has 15 residues. Germline V lookup: CDR1 SGHKS, CDR2 YYEKEE (reference sequence). The junction had 5 bases not matched to a gene; V was cut back by 0 bases and J by 10 bases. This CDR3 is CASSLVDRGGSPLHF. CDR3 nucleotides: TGTGCCAGCAGCTTGGTGGACAGGGGTGGGTCACCCCTCCACTTT.

This chain connects TRBV3-1 (or the pseudogene TRBV3-2) to TRBJ2-1, with 9 bases matching TRBD2. CDR3 length: 15 residues. Germline-derived CDR1 and CDR2 are LGHDT and YNNKEL (reference sequence). J was trimmed by 9 bases and V by 3 bases; bases with no gene match: 9. CDR3 in DNA: TGTGCCAGCAGCCAGGCGGGGGGGCTTGTTAGTGAGCAGTTCTTC. The encoded protein is CASSQAGGLVSEQFF.

This clone was seen once. The CDR3, as DNA: TGTGCCAGCAGCTTGGAAGCGGGAGGCTACAATGAGCAGTTCTTC. Its protein is CASSLEAGGYNEQFF. This chain joins TRBV5-4 and TRBJ2-1; 9 bases align to TRBD2. The length of the CDR3 is 15 residues. Germline CDR1 is SGHNT and CDR2 is YYREEE (reference sequence). V shed 0 bases and J 3 bases; nucleotides not matched to a gene: 1.

The gene calls are TRBV19 and TRBJ2-2, with a possible D match to TRBD1 (6 bases). This CDR3 is 15 amino acids long. The V gene lost 5 bases and the J gene lost 6 bases, with 16 bases spanning the gap. CDR1 is LNHDA, CDR2 SQIVND, per germline (reference sequence). CDR3 sequence: CASSAQQGWSGELFF. The CDR3 DNA follows: TGTGCCAGTAGTGCCCAGCAGGGGTGGTCCGGGGAGCTGTTTTTT.

This rearrangement joins TRBV5-1 to TRBJ2-7, with 8 bases matching TRBD1. Per the germline V gene, CDR1 is SGHRS and CDR2 is YFSETQ. V was clipped by 3 bases and J by 2 bases; unmatched bases: 7. The CDR3 sequence is 15 residues long. Here the CDR3 reads CASSSPPTGAYEQYF. CDR3 nucleotides: TGCGCCAGCAGCTCGCCACCGACAGGGGCCTACGAGCAGTACTTC.

The chain recombines TRBV4-2 with TRBJ2-1; 8 nucleotides agree with TRBD2. Germline loops: CDR1 LGHNA, CDR2 YNFKEQ. The CDR3 runs 17 residues. V lost 0 bases to trimming and J lost 3 bases; unmatched junction nucleotides: 7. The CDR3 protein is CASSQEALAESYNEQFF. CDR3 in DNA: TGTGCCAGCAGCCAAGAGGCACTAGCGGAAAGCTACAATGAGCAGTTCTTC.

V and J are TRBV2 and TRBJ2-5, with D maybe TRBD2 (5 bases). The germline V and J ends were trimmed by 2 bases and 2 bases, with 9 bases remaining between them. Germline V CDR1 and CDR2: SNHLY, FYNNEI. The CDR3 extends over 14 amino acids. The CDR3 DNA sequence: TGTGCCAGCAGTGAACTCCTAGCTCAAGAGACCCAGTACTTC. The encoded protein is CASSELLAQETQYF.

The chain links TRBV5-1 to TRBJ2-3, with 9 nucleotides matching TRBD1. The CDR3 length is 15 residues. From germline, CDR1 is SGHRS and CDR2 YFSETQ. Trimming removed 0 bases from V and 4 bases from J; junction bases left unmatched: 3. The CDR3 DNA sequence: TGCGCCAGCAGCTTGGGGACAGGGGTCGCAGATACGCAGTATTTT. Translation: CASSLGTGVADTQYF.

The chain recombines TRBV3-1 (or the pseudogene TRBV3-2) with TRBJ2-2; TRBD2 aligns across 8 bases. Germline loops: CDR1 LGHDT, CDR2 YNNKEL (reference sequence). The CDR3 loop spans 16 amino acids. Unmatched junction bases numbered 8, after V lost 3 bases and J lost 5 bases. Here the CDR3 reads CASSQVAGRGTGELFF. In DNA form, the CDR3 reads TGTGCCAGCAGCCAGGTAGCGGGACGGGGAACCGGGGAGCTGTTTTTT.

The V gene is TRBV5-6, the J gene TRBJ1-1, with D uncertain. This CDR3 is built from 12 residues. V was pared by 1 base and J by 6 bases, with 7 bases between. Germline V gene lookup returns CDR1 SGHDT and CDR2 YYEEEE. CDR3 loop: CASSLSGAEAFF. The CDR3 DNA is TGTGCCAGCAGCTTGTCCGGGGCTGAAGCTTTCTTT.

This chain links TRBV28 with TRBJ1-3; perhaps TRBD1 as D (6 bases). CDR1 and CDR2 from the germline V gene are MDHEN and SYDVKM. The CDR3 sequence is 15 residues long. Trimming took off 2 bases at V and 7 bases at J, with 15 bases between the two ends. CDR3 nucleotide sequence: TGTGCCAGCAGTTTAGGACAGATAACAGGGAACACCATATATTTT. Residues: CASSLGQITGNTIYF.

The chain joins TRBV3-1 (or the pseudogene TRBV3-2) to TRBJ1-2; weak D call: TRBD1 (5 bases). This CDR3 contains 13 residues. V was trimmed by 3 bases and J by 2 bases, leaving 7 bases between them. Germline loops: CDR1 LGHDT, CDR2 YNNKEL (reference sequence). The CDR3 protein is CASSHTGNYGYTF. CDR3 DNA: TGTGCCAGCAGCCACACAGGAAACTATGGCTACACCTTC.

The J gene is TRBJ1-4, the V gene TRBV6-6; 9 positions match TRBD1. The V gene's germline CDR1 is MNHNY and CDR2 SVGAGI (reference sequence). This CDR3 has 13 residues. With 8 bases clipped from V and 4 bases from J, the junction kept 2 bases outside the gene matches. This CDR3 reads CASRGQGNEKLFF. The DNA of the CDR3 is TGTGCCAGCCGGGGACAGGGTAATGAAAAACTGTTTTTT.

This clone is a singleton in its sample. The chain employs TRBV27 and TRBJ1-1, with D possibly TRBD1 on 5 matching bases. CDR3 length: 13 amino acids. V gave up 3 bases and J gave up 7 bases, with 12 bases separating them. Germline CDR1 reads MNHEY; CDR2 reads SMNVEV (reference sequence). CDR3 nucleotides: TGTGCCAGCAGTTTCCTTCAGGGTGATGAAGCTTTCTTT. Amino acid sequence: CASSFLQGDEAFF.